Below, one TCR beta chain is given with its context. Among Cohort 3 donors, those recovered had two negative PCRs, clearance, or symptom resolution. As originally analysed: Counts of nucleated cells, estimated from reference gene primer amplification, were obtained. Clones were read by immunoSEQ multiplex PCR, and TCRdb kept only the in-frame ones, dropping some. V and J calls and clone size are given by that table; D and trimming were obtained from the DNA. The profile shows roughly 400,000 clones, 85% to 90% of them singletons. This record belongs to a study of blood T cell repertoires in COVID-19. Study at large: COVID-19 samples, acute and convalescent, were from the United States, Italy and Spain. PBMCs, B-cell-depleted T cells, or T cells provided the cDNA or gDNA that made up the material.

With V trimmed by 5 bases and J by 6 bases, 8 bases remained unmatched. Germline-derived CDR1 and CDR2 are KGHDR and SFDVKD. The CDR3 extends over 15 amino acids. V usage is TRBV24-1 and J usage is TRBJ2-1; TRBD2 agrees at 8 bases. The TCR sequence derives from a man aged 25-45 years who had recovered from COVID-19. Input material: PBMCs or T cells enriched from blood (not recorded which). The CDR3 protein is CATSGLAGARNEQFF. CDR3 sequence (DNA): TGTGCCACCAGTGGCCTAGCGGGCGCACGCAATGAGCAGTTCTTC.